This TCR beta chain was profiled in a study of blood T cell repertoires in COVID-19 (dated by TCRdb to 2020 to 2021). For the study in its entirety: Samples covering the acute and convalescent phases of COVID-19 were provided by collaborators in the United States, Italy and Spain. Nearly every sample came with metadata listing a de-identified subject ID, COVID-19 status, age in years and sex. The material from the prospective study consisted of cDNA or gDNA derived from T cells, B-cell-depleted T cells, or PBMCs. A freely available public database, intended as a resource for researchers studying the immune response to SARS-CoV-2, is where the repertoires were released. The samples were drawn from two sources: the first 160 participants of the ongoing ImmuneRACE study, and fewer than 1,500 subjects contributed by 6 global collaborators. HLA class I and class II types, where available, came from metadata supplied by the sample provider rather than from assay-based typing. Deeply sampled blood TCRbeta repertoires from subjects exposed to, actively infected with, or recovered from COVID-19 were included in the dataset. Findings and caveats that apply to the study as a whole: How much clinical and demographic metadata was included differed by source and by participant, and the metadata was provided uncurated.

In Seattle, one collaborating source enrolled patients while the infection was active and tracked those patients longitudinally over the course of disease. Collaborating institutions collected whole blood in K2EDTA tubes following their own protocols. For TCRbeta analysis, collaborators shipped samples in one of three forms: frozen whole blood, isolated PBMCs, or DNA extracted from either of those sample types. Concerning this clone itself: This clone's antigen is unknown. No base quality values were provided; no much bigger clone lies one nucleotide off.

TCRbeta CDR3 regions were amplified from genomic DNA using the immunoSEQ Assay, a bias-controlled multiplex PCR. The original pipeline was this. Within the assay, amplification of reference gene primers was used to estimate how many nucleated cells each sample contained. To quantify the absolute abundance of each unique TCRbeta CDR3 rearrangement, sequence reads were collapsed and filtered. Productive Simpson clonality was computed per sample as the square root of Simpson's diversity index over productive rearrangements. Drawn from immuneACCESS, this table holds only the in-frame rearrangements with V and J called that TCRdb kept. Clones are partly lost; checked studies trace under half to an unresolved V gene and leave the rest unexplained. The DNA gave D and trimming, while V, J and clone size come from that table. This sample comprises about 220,000 clones, around 83% of them detected only once. The ten largest clones capture roughly 5.5% of the sample.

Its CDR3 holds 20 amino acids, cysteine through phenylalanine. Of all the DNA, just the CDR3 is kept, 60 bases in frame from base 1. V is cut back by 4 bases and J by 6 bases, with 23 bases in the junction unmatched. From the germline V gene, CDR1 is MNHEY and CDR2 is SVGEGT. The chain is assembled from TRBV6-2 or TRBV6-3 and TRBJ2-1, and TRBD2 aligns with 8 junction nucleotides. The sample was peripheral blood. The TCR was taken from a woman in her 70s with COVID-19, enrolled during active disease. The CDR3 is CASSSPGTPGLVKGGNEQFF. The nucleotide sequence is given as TGTGCCAGCAGTTCTCCCGGAACGCCGGGACTAGTTAAAGGAGGCAATGAGCAGTTCTTC.